The 13 T cell receptor beta chains listed next were all sequenced from one sample in a study of shared clonotypes between healthy human individuals. The data were produced by immunoSEQ multiplex PCR, yet TCRdb's version contains in-frame clones alone and is incomplete. The top ten clones hold around 0.13% of a sample with roughly 2.4 million clones, approximately 96% of them seen once. Sequencing was done on a sample of naive CD4+ T cells sorted from blood. Described subset: CD45RA+ positively selected. The receptors here all came from a young man in good health.

The chain has TRBV6-5 and TRBJ2-5, with TRBD2 as a possible D gene (5 bases). Germline loops: CDR1 MNHEY, CDR2 SVGAGI. This CDR3 contains 14 residues. Trimming cost V 3 bases and J 5 bases, with 13 bases left between them. The CDR3 DNA is TGTGCCAGCAGTTATCCGAGGGAAGGGGAGACCCAGTACTTC. Residues: CASSYPREGETQYF.

The chain combines TRBV30 with TRBJ2-5; tentatively, D is TRBD2 (5 bases). This CDR3 has 12 amino acids. The V end lost 8 bases, the J end lost 6 bases, and 16 bases lay between the germline ends. Germline V lookup: CDR1 GTSNPN, CDR2 SVGIG (reference sequence). DNA of the CDR3: TGTGCCGTAGGAGGAGGTTCGCAGACCCAGTACTTC. It specifies CAVGGGSQTQYF.

V is TRBV4-3 and J is TRBJ1-5; D is unclear. V was clipped by 0 bases and J by 1 base, with 4 bases between them. The CDR3 consists of 14 residues. Germline V gene data show CDR1 as LGHNA and CDR2 as YSLEER. The CDR3 bases are TGCGCCAGCAGCCAAGAAGTCAGCAATCAGCCCCAGCATTTT. Amino acids: CASSQEVSNQPQHF.

The chain combines TRBV6-5 with TRBJ2-7; D is tentatively TRBD1 or TRBD2 (5 bases each). The V gene's germline CDR1 is MNHEY and CDR2 SVGAGI. Trimming removed 10 bases from V and 2 bases from J, with 18 bases in between. The CDR3 sequence is 14 residues long. This chain's CDR3 is CATRRGAIAYEQYF. CDR3 coding DNA: TGTGCCACCAGACGAGGGGCGATTGCCTACGAGCAGTACTTC.

This rearrangement joins TRBV5-1 to TRBJ1-2; D remains unclear. The CDR3 consists of 13 residues. Trimming removed 3 bases at V and 4 bases at J, with 10 bases between. The germline CDR1 and CDR2 sequences are SGHRS and YFSETQ. Here the CDR3 reads CASSSSGTYGYTF. The CDR3 bases are TGCGCCAGCAGCTCCTCAGGTACCTATGGCTACACCTTC.

The chain carries TRBV19 and TRBJ1-1; 8 bases fit TRBD1. V shed 9 bases and J 0 bases; nucleotides not matched to a gene: 9. This CDR3 is 15 amino acids long. CDR1 is LNHDA, CDR2 SQIVND, per germline (reference sequence). CDR3 sequence reads: CASINRGVMNTEAFF. For the CDR3, the DNA is TGTGCCAGCATAAACAGGGGGGTGATGAACACTGAAGCTTTCTTT.

The chain recombines TRBV28 with TRBJ2-1, with D unresolved. Germline CDR1 is MDHEN and CDR2 is SYDVKM. This CDR3 has 13 residues. Trimming stripped 1 base from V and 6 bases from J, with 7 bases between. The CDR3 sequence: CASSLYSINEQFF. Here the CDR3 DNA reads TGTGCCAGCAGTTTATACAGCATCAATGAGCAGTTCTTC.

V usage is TRBV4-3 and J usage is TRBJ2-2; 8 positions match TRBD2. Germline values: CDR1 LGHNA, CDR2 YSLEER. The CDR3 runs to 20 residues. The junction had 18 bases not matched to a gene; V was cut back by 0 bases and J by 6 bases. This CDR3 is CASSQESALAGSSTAGELFF. The CDR3 bases are TGCGCCAGCAGCCAAGAGAGTGCGTTAGCGGGATCTTCAACTGCCGGGGAGCTGTTTTTT.

As regards this clone: Other nucleotide sequences from this sample produce the same CDR3. This chain joins TRBV28 and TRBJ1-1; TRBD1 might be the D (6 bases). This CDR3 region has 15 residues. Germline values: CDR1 MDHEN, CDR2 SYDVKM. V lost 5 bases and J lost 1, with 14 bases in between. CDR3 sequence: CASSPPGQPNTEAFF. CDR3 nucleotides: TGTGCCAGCAGTCCTCCGGGACAACCGAACACTGAAGCTTTCTTT.

The rearrangement uses TRBV7-9 and TRBJ2-2, with 7 positions matching TRBD2. The CDR3 contains 16 residues. CDR1 and CDR2 from the germline V gene are SEHNR and FQNEAQ (reference sequence). Unmatched junction bases numbered 11, after V lost 4 bases and J lost 6 bases. CDR3 residues: CASSSRLATNPGELFF. The CDR3 DNA reads TGTGCCAGCAGCTCAAGACTAGCAACCAACCCCGGGGAGCTGTTTTTT.

This clone was seen only once. V usage is TRBV27 and J usage is TRBJ1-6, with a weak D call TRBD1 (6 bases). Per the germline V gene, CDR1 is MNHEY and CDR2 is SMNVEV (reference sequence). This CDR3 spans 13 amino acids. The V end lost 8 bases, the J end lost 9 bases, and 14 bases lay between the germline ends. The CDR3 DNA follows: TGTGCCAGCTGCGACAGGCTGAGTTCACCCCTCCACTTT. Its protein product is CASCDRLSSPLHF.

The V call is TRBV28, the J call TRBJ1-2; D gene ambiguous. The germline CDR1 and CDR2 sequences are MDHEN and SYDVKM. The V and J ends lost 1 base and 8 bases respectively, with 11 bases between them. The CDR3 has 13 residues. The CDR3 DNA is TGTGCCAGCAGTTTATTGCGGGGTTTAGGCTACACCTTC. Its translation is CASSLLRGLGYTF.

The chain recombines TRBV2 with TRBJ1-5, with D possibly being TRBD1 (5 bases). In germline, CDR1 is SNHLY, CDR2 FYNNEI. This CDR3 spans 15 amino acids. V lost 4 bases and J lost 7, with 17 bases in between. The CDR3 spells CASSGFGGAGQPQHF. The CDR3 region has the DNA TGTGCCAGCAGTGGGTTCGGGGGTGCGGGGCAGCCCCAGCATTTT.